This T cell receptor (beta chain) was sequenced during a study of glioma-infiltrating T cells after dendritic cell vaccination. No glioblastoma patient carried an isocitrate dehydrogenase mutation. This clone was seen only once. Clones were sequenced by immunoSEQ multiplex PCR, and TCRdb holds only the in-frame ones, with some missing. The data show some 100,000 clones, approximately 81% seen once. Source: blood, taken before dendritic cell vaccination. This clonotype originated in a human donor with glioblastoma.

CDR3 residues: CASSEPSLNSYEQYF. CDR3 in DNA: TGCGCCAGCAGTGAGCCTAGCCTTAACTCCTACGAGCAGTACTTC. This chain connects TRBV10-2 to TRBJ2-5, with D maybe TRBD2 (5 bases). The DNA end is more similar to TRBJ2-7, so the J call may be wrong. Germline loops: CDR1 WSHSY, CDR2 SAAADI. This CDR3 region has 15 residues.